This T cell receptor beta chain appears in the sequencing data of a study of shared clonotypes between healthy human individuals. Study outcomes and limitations: Some naive CD4 clonotypes, about 5.5%, turned up in common across a few donors.

The repertoire was sequenced with immunoSEQ multiplex PCR; TCRdb's copy has only in-frame clones and lacks some. The sample includes around 2.3 million clones, under 97% of them seen just once. Losses at the gene ends were 3 bases for V and 7 bases for J; bases not matched to a gene: 1. Germline V gene lookup returns CDR1 GTSNPN and CDR2 SVGIG (reference sequence). The CDR3 length is 13 residues. As regards this clone: No antigen is known for it. Different DNA sequences within this sample yield the same CDR3.

The rearrangement joins TRBV30 to TRBJ1-6; TRBD1 matches 9 bases. Sequencing input: naive CD4+ T cells sorted from blood. Subset defined: CD45RA+ positively selected. The clonotype comes from a man younger than 30 in good health. In nucleotides, the CDR3 is TGTGCCTGGAGCGGGACAGGGAATTCACCCCTCCACTTT. The encoded protein is CAWSGTGNSPLHF.